Shown below are 10 T cell receptor beta chains from a single sample sequenced in a study of metastatic and nonmetastatic thyroid tumors. There were no patients who had received any treatment before thyroid surgery. TCRdb reanalyzed the PCR reads with MiXCR. The sample lists about 82,000 clones; about an eighth were seen once. The sample was tumor tissue. The receptors here all came from a female donor with papillary thyroid cancer or a benign thyroid nodule (not recorded which). Some clones in this sample may be carry-over from other donors' samples.

This clone occurred a few times. The chain couples TRBV29-1 to TRBJ2-2, with TRBD2 identical over 7 bases. Germline V gives CDR1 SQVTM, CDR2 ANQGSEA. This CDR3 region has 14 residues. Unmatched junction bases numbered 6, after V lost 4 bases and J lost 4 bases. CDR3 region: CSVGGRVSTGELFF. The CDR3 region has the DNA TGCAGCGTTGGGGGGAGGGTGTCCACCGGGGAGCTGTTTTTT.

This clone occurred a few times. Possible read error: a much larger clone is one base away. The rearrangement joins TRBV28 to TRBJ2-1, with TRBD1 identical over 7 bases. Germline assignment: CDR1 MDHEN and CDR2 SYDVKM. This CDR3 has 14 residues. CDR3 bases: TGTGCCAGCAGGTTATTGGGACAGTACAATGAGCAGTTCTTC. It is translated as CASRLLGQYNEQFF.

The gene calls are TRBV7-9 and TRBJ2-5, with D hard to call. Germline-derived CDR1 and CDR2 are SEHNR and FQNEAQ (reference sequence). The CDR3 has 12 amino acids. The V end was cut by 2 bases, the J end by 2 bases, with 3 bases between. As DNA, the CDR3 is TGTGCCAGCAGCTTAACTCAAGAGACCCAGTACTTC. This gives the protein CASSLTQETQYF.

The J gene is TRBJ2-6, the V gene TRBV18; D tentatively fits TRBD1 or TRBD2 (5 bases each). Trimming took 4 bases from V and 3 from J, leaving 7 bases between them. The CDR3 runs to 14 residues. Germline-derived CDR1 and CDR2 are KGHSH and LQKENI. The CDR3 here is CASSRGVGANVLTF. CDR3 nucleotides: TGTGCCAGCTCACGAGGGGTTGGGGCCAACGTCCTGACTTTC.

The sample holds many counts of this clone. The chain joins TRBV12-3 or TRBV12-4 to TRBJ1-1; a possible D gene is TRBD1 (6 bases). The CDR3 contains 14 residues. Trimming removed 3 bases from V and 1 base from J, with 9 bases in between. The DNA for the CDR3 is TGTGCCAGCAGTTTGGCAGGGGCGAACACTGAAGCTTTCTTT. As protein: CASSLAGANTEAFF.

This clone was counted only a few times. This could be a read error, since a much larger clone is one nucleotide away. The DNA for the CDR3 is TGTGCCAGCAGCGTTGACCTGGGACAGTGTGATGAAAAACTGTTTTTT. It specifies CASSVDLGQCDEKLFF. The gene calls are TRBV9 and TRBJ1-4; 7 bases are a match to TRBD1. Trimming took 2 bases from V and 6 from J; bases not matched to a gene: 10. The CDR3 has 16 residues. Germline CDR1 and CDR2: SGDLS and YYNGEE.

In this sample, this clone turned up many times. The CDR3 nucleotides are TGTGCCAGTAGCCCCCGGGGACCTGGGGCCAACGTCCTGACTTTC. This codes for CASSPRGPGANVLTF. The chain couples TRBV19 to TRBJ2-6, with D perhaps given as TRBD1 or TRBD2 (5 bases each). CDR3 length equals 15 residues. The V and J ends lost 6 bases and 2 bases respectively, with 11 bases between them. The V gene's germline CDR1 is LNHDA and CDR2 SQIVND (reference sequence).

This clone was picked up a small number of times. One end of the junction is discordant with germline, which a read error may explain. This specimen includes other DNA sequences encoding the same CDR3. The chain carries TRBV7-7 and TRBJ1-2; 8 nucleotides agree with TRBD1. CDR3 length equals 13 residues. Germline V gives CDR1 SSHAT, CDR2 FNYEAQ (reference sequence). The CDR3 bases are TGTGCTAGCAGCTTCCCGGGACAGGCCCGCTACACCTTC. It specifies CASSFPGQARYTF.

V usage is TRBV6-5 and J usage is TRBJ1-6, with TRBD1 matching over 10 bases. The CDR3 sequence is 15 residues long. CDR1 is MNHEY and CDR2 is SVGAGI in the germline V gene. The trim removed 2 bases at V and 7 bases at J, leaving 2 bases unmatched. The CDR3 protein is CASSYPGQGNSPLHF. The CDR3 coding sequence is TGTGCCAGCAGTTACCCGGGACAGGGGAATTCACCCCTCCACTTT.

This clone was counted many times. The chain employs TRBV20-1 and TRBJ2-3; 7 nucleotides line up with TRBD2. This CDR3 has 13 amino acids. The germline V gene encodes CDR1 DFQATT and CDR2 SNEGSKA (reference sequence). The J segment lost 5 bases and the V segment lost 7 bases, leaving 9 bases of the junction unmatched. CDR3 amino acids: CSVSRGGRDTQYF. The DNA of the CDR3 is TGCAGTGTCAGTCGGGGAGGGCGAGATACGCAGTATTTT.